Here is one T cell receptor beta chain with its context. Its specificity is unknown. The CDR3 is 14 amino acids. Germline V gene lookup returns CDR1 SNHLY and CDR2 FYNNEI. With 6 bases clipped from V and 1 base from J, the junction kept 4 bases outside the gene matches. This entry is derived from a study of siplizumab effects on memory and regulatory T cells. Study-wide points: Treatment with siplizumab left mappable alloreactive CD4+ clones averaging nearly 70% Treg-derived, compared with around 29% in controls.

Some clones are missing from TCRdb's copy, which holds only in-frame ones; the method was immunoSEQ multiplex PCR. The sample records over 85,000 clones, more than 85% being singletons. V usage is TRBV2 and J usage is TRBJ1-1; 8 bases line up with TRBD1. The sequencing sample was made of CD4+ T cells sorted from blood. The sequence was collected from a human donor in good health. Here the CDR3 DNA reads TGTGCCAGCAGCAGAGGACAGGGGAACACTGAAGCTTTCTTT. Translating gives CASSRGQGNTEAFF.